This T cell receptor (beta chain) was retrieved from a study of blood T cell repertoires in COVID-19. Study background: Spain, Italy and the United States supplied samples that represented acute and convalescent COVID-19. From T cells, B-cell-depleted T cells, or PBMCs came the material, which was cDNA or gDNA.

The CDR3 totals 13 residues. The germline V gene encodes CDR1 MNHEY and CDR2 SMNVEV (reference sequence). V was clipped by 3 bases and J by 6 bases; unmatched bases: 1. Authors' processing steps: It was from reference gene primer amplification that nucleated cell counts were estimated. Sequencing used immunoSEQ multiplex PCR; TCRdb keeps in-frame clones, though not all of them. V, J and clone size reflect that table, while D and trimming were determined from the DNA. This table holds 55,000 to 75,000 clones, approximately 88% found once. The material sequenced was peripheral blood. The origin of this receptor is a human donor in a cohort sampled during active COVID-19. The V gene is TRBV27, the J gene TRBJ2-2; 7 nucleotides agree with TRBD2. The DNA of the CDR3 is TGTGCCAGCAGTTTCAGCGGGGCCGGGGAGCTGTTTTTT. This codes for CASSFSGAGELFF.